The T cell receptor (beta chain) described here comes from a study of OX40 agonist ivuxolimab in advanced cancers. Whole-study context: Having had anti-PD-1, anti-PD-L1 or anti-CTLA-4 therapy before was allowed, and approximately 40% had some. Two patients with cutaneous melanoma and one with hepatocellular carcinoma, three in total, showed partial responses. Study-wide points: With doses of 0.1 to 3.0 mg/kg, CD4+ and CD8+ blood T cells had undergone clonal expansion by week 6.

This clone has a handful of counts. No antigen is known for it. The repertoire was sequenced with immunoSEQ multiplex PCR; TCRdb's copy has only in-frame clones and lacks some. The top ten clones hold 6.5% to 9% of a sample with some 45,000 clones, about three quarters of them seen once. The sample here was CD4+ or CD8+ T cells sorted from blood, taken in a trial of the OX40 agonist ivuxolimab. The sequence derives from an adult with an advanced solid tumor such as melanoma, head and neck, liver or kidney cancer.

Written as DNA, the CDR3 is TGTGCCAGCAGTTACCCTTGGACTAGCGGGATTGGGGAGCAGTTCTTC. The encoded protein is CASSYPWTSGIGEQFF. The chain is built from TRBV6-6 and TRBJ2-1; TRBD2 matches at 12 bases. Germline CDR1 and CDR2: MNHNY and SVGAGI (reference sequence). V lost 2 bases to trimming and J lost 10 bases; unmatched junction nucleotides: 9. The CDR3 consists of 16 residues.